This entry lists 22 T cell receptor beta chains sequenced from one sample in a study of blood T cell repertoires in COVID-19. TCRdb's table, derived via immunoSEQ multiplex PCR, lists solely in-frame clones and lacks some. Of more than 150,000 clones in the sample, 65% to 85% were seen once. The sequenced material came from peripheral blood. These TCRs come from a woman aged 25 to 39 with acute or convalescent COVID-19.

This clone was recorded only once. The chain carries TRBV7-2 and TRBJ1-4; D unclear. The CDR3 sequence is 17 residues long. V was clipped by 2 bases and J by 4 bases, with 17 bases between them. CDR1 SGHTA and CDR2 FQGNSA come from the germline V gene. CDR3 amino acids: CASSLSAGVNFNEKLFF. The DNA of the CDR3 is TGTGCCAGCAGCTTATCGGCAGGCGTCAATTTTAATGAAAAACTGTTTTTT.

J is TRBJ2-1 and V is TRBV4-3; 7 bases fit TRBD2. V trimming: 0 bases; J trimming: 6 bases; junction bases outside the gene matches: 11. CDR3 length equals 17 residues. Germline V gene data show CDR1 as LGHNA and CDR2 as YSLEER. The CDR3 DNA is TGCGCCAGCAGCCAAGATACGTGGGGCGGGGGACGCAATGAGCAGTTCTTC. Translating it yields CASSQDTWGGGRNEQFF.

The chain carries TRBV3-1 (or the pseudogene TRBV3-2) and TRBJ2-1, with D maybe TRBD2 (5 bases). The CDR3 sequence is 14 residues long. V gave up 0 bases and J gave up 6 bases, with 9 bases separating them. CDR1 and CDR2 from the germline V gene are LGHDT and YNNKEL (reference sequence). CDR3 sequence: CASSQDWRSNEQFF. CDR3 in DNA: TGTGCCAGCAGCCAAGATTGGAGGAGCAATGAGCAGTTCTTC.

This chain connects TRBV27 to TRBJ1-5; D is unclear. CDR1 MNHEY and CDR2 SMNVEV come from the germline V gene (reference sequence). Trimming pared 4 bases from V and 6 bases from J, leaving 10 bases between. This CDR3 spans 13 amino acids. CDR3 DNA: TGTGCCAGCAGTTCTACCGTGTCTCAGCCCCAGCATTTT. It is translated as CASSSTVSQPQHF.

The CDR3 loop reads CASSYLSGWSTEAFF. In nucleotides, the CDR3 is TGTGCCAGCAGTTACCTATCCGGATGGAGCACTGAAGCTTTCTTT. The chain couples TRBV6-5 to TRBJ1-1; no firm D call. Germline-derived CDR1 and CDR2 are MNHEY and SVGAGI. This CDR3 contains 15 residues. V shed 2 bases and J shed 4 bases, with 14 bases lying between them.

This sequence joins TRBV11-2 and TRBJ1-4; D ambiguous. Trimming shortened V by 6 bases and J by 2 bases, and 7 bases separated the two germline ends. This CDR3 has 13 residues. Germline loops: CDR1 SGHAT, CDR2 FQNNGV. In nucleotides, the CDR3 is TGTGCCAGCAGTCCTGGCACTAATGAAAAACTGTTTTTT. This encodes CASSPGTNEKLFF.

This rearrangement joins TRBV20-1 to TRBJ2-1; D is undetermined. Trimming pared 4 bases from V and 3 bases from J, leaving 4 bases between. This CDR3 has 11 amino acids. Looked up from germline, CDR1 is DFQATT and CDR2 is SNEGSKA (reference sequence). The DNA of the CDR3 is TGCAGTGCTAACTACTACAATGAGCAGTTCTTC. Translation gives CSANYYNEQFF.

The CDR3 DNA is TGTGCCAGCAGCCAAGGCGAGGACATATTGACCGCCTACGAGCAGTACTTC. It yields the protein CASSQGEDILTAYEQYF. The V call is TRBV4-2, the J call TRBJ2-7; a weak D match, TRBD1 (5 bases). V was trimmed by 1 base and J by 2 bases, leaving 18 bases between them. Germline CDR1 is LGHNA and CDR2 is YNFKEQ. The CDR3 totals 17 residues.

This chain uses TRBV18 with TRBJ2-3; 10 bases fit TRBD1. The CDR3 runs 17 residues. Looked up from germline, CDR1 is KGHSH and CDR2 is LQKENI. V shed 1 base and J 0 bases; nucleotides not matched to a gene: 4. The CDR3 loop reads CASSPLRQGASTDTQYF. CDR3 nucleotide sequence: TGTGCCAGCTCACCACTACGACAGGGGGCGAGCACAGATACGCAGTATTTT.

The V gene is TRBV7-2, the J gene TRBJ2-7; 7 bases match TRBD2. J lost 0 bases, V lost 3 bases, and 5 bases had no gene match. Germline V gene lookup returns CDR1 SGHTA and CDR2 FQGNSA. The CDR3 is 15 residues long. The CDR3 region is CASSFASGNSYEQYF. The CDR3 DNA reads TGTGCCAGCAGCTTTGCCAGCGGGAACTCCTACGAGCAGTACTTC.

This chain connects TRBV7-2 to TRBJ2-1, with TRBD2 matching 10 bases. Trimming removed 5 bases from V and 15 bases from J; junction bases left unmatched: 7. The CDR3 is made up of 12 amino acids. Germline V lookup: CDR1 SGHTA, CDR2 FQGNSA. CDR3: CASSLRAGGLFF. For the CDR3, the DNA is TGTGCCAGCAGCCTCCGAGCGGGGGGGCTGTTCTTC.

The chain is built from TRBV28 and TRBJ2-2; no clear D. Germline-derived CDR1 and CDR2 are MDHEN and SYDVKM. V was cut by 7 bases and J by 4 bases, with 7 bases left in between. CDR3 length: 12 residues. The CDR3 coding sequence is TGTGCCAGCACCTTTTTCACCGGGGAGCTGTTTTTT. Protein sequence: CASTFFTGELFF.

The sample holds a few counts of this clone. The rearrangement uses TRBV7-2 and TRBJ2-3, with 7 bases matching TRBD1. V lost 5 bases, J lost 4 bases, and 3 bases stayed unmatched. Germline values: CDR1 SGHTA, CDR2 FQGNSA. The CDR3 loop spans 13 amino acids. Written as DNA, the CDR3 is TGTGCCAGCAGCCCACAGGGGCCAGATACGCAGTATTTT. It codes for CASSPQGPDTQYF.

The rearrangement links TRBV6-5 to TRBJ1-2; D is possibly TRBD1 (6 bases). The CDR3 is made up of 15 amino acids. Trimming shortened V by 6 bases and J by 8 bases, and 22 bases separated the two germline ends. Per the germline V gene, CDR1 is MNHEY and CDR2 is SVGAGI. CDR3 region: CASRQKSQGDRGYTF. Written as DNA, the CDR3 is TGTGCCAGCAGGCAGAAGTCACAGGGCGATAGAGGCTACACCTTC.

For this clone: At one of its ends the junction is not consistent with the germline gene, which may arise from a read error. V gene TRBV3-1 (or the pseudogene TRBV3-2) combines with J gene TRBJ2-3; the match to TRBD2 covers 9 bases. CDR3 length: 18 residues. Germline CDR1 and CDR2: LGHDT and YNNKEL (reference sequence). This chain's CDR3 is CASSKEAGGFLRGVAQYF. The CDR3 DNA follows: TGTGCCAGCAGCAAAGAAGCGGGGGGATTCCTCAGGGGTGTCGCGCAGTATTTT.

With regard to this clone: One end of the junction fails to match germline, which may point to a read error. This chain connects TRBV6-2 or TRBV6-3 to TRBJ1-2; D remains ambiguous. Germline V gene data show CDR1 as MNHEY and CDR2 as SVGEGT. CDR3 length equals 13 residues. DNA of the CDR3: TGTGCCAGCAGTTCATGGGCTGCGCCACACAGTAACTTC. Translating gives CASSSWAAPHSNF.

This chain connects TRBV5-4 to TRBJ1-1; TRBD1 matches at 8 bases. The CDR3 is 14 amino acids. V shed 4 bases, J shed 1 base, and the junction held 3 bases outside the gene matches. Germline-derived CDR1 and CDR2 are SGHNT and YYREEE (reference sequence). CDR3 protein: CASSPGGQNTEAFF. CDR3 bases: TGTGCCAGCAGCCCAGGGGGCCAGAACACTGAAGCTTTCTTT. Combining the CDR3 with reference TRBV5-4 and TRBJ1-1 gives the whole variable domain ETGVTQSPTHLIKTRGQQVTLRCSSQSGHNTVSWYQQALGQGPQFIFQYYREEENGRGNFPPRFSGLQFPNYSSELNVNALELDDSALYLCASSPGGQNTEAFFGQGTRLTVV.

This clone was picked up a small number of times. The gene calls are TRBV28 and TRBJ1-1; D unresolved. Between the trimmed V and J ends, which lost 8 bases and 0 bases, there was a span of 16 bases. Germline V lookup: CDR1 MDHEN, CDR2 SYDVKM. The CDR3 has 15 residues. CDR3 protein: CASFRIFDMNTEAFF. For the CDR3, the DNA is TGTGCCAGCTTCAGGATATTTGACATGAACACTGAAGCTTTCTTT.

The V call is TRBV27, the J call TRBJ1-6; maybe TRBD1 (5 bases). The CDR3 sequence is 16 residues long. The V gene's germline CDR1 is MNHEY and CDR2 SMNVEV (reference sequence). The germline V and J ends were trimmed by 3 bases and 2 bases, with 11 bases remaining between them. CDR3 in amino acids: CASSLQGAAYNSPLHF. The CDR3 DNA reads TGTGCCAGCAGTTTGCAAGGGGCTGCCTATAATTCACCCCTCCACTTT.

The chain has TRBV19 and TRBJ2-7; 8 nucleotides align to TRBD1. V lost 3 bases, J lost 3 bases, and 4 bases stayed unmatched. In germline, CDR1 is LNHDA, CDR2 SQIVND (reference sequence). The CDR3 has 14 residues. The DNA for the CDR3 is TGTGCCAGTAGTATGGGGACAGGCTTCTACGAGCAGTACTTC. Residues: CASSMGTGFYEQYF.

The rearrangement links TRBV19 to TRBJ1-5, with TRBD1 identical over 8 bases. CDR3 length: 14 residues. CDR1 LNHDA and CDR2 SQIVND come from the germline V gene (reference sequence). J was trimmed by 7 bases and V by 4 bases; bases with no gene match: 6. CDR3 DNA sequence: TGTGCCAGTAGTACCGGACAGGGAGGGCAGCCCCAGCATTTT. This encodes CASSTGQGGQPQHF.

The chain is built from TRBV7-9 and TRBJ1-3; 7 bases line up with TRBD1. CDR1 is SEHNR, CDR2 FQNEAQ, per germline (reference sequence). CDR3 length: 18 amino acids. The V segment lost 5 bases and the J segment 7 bases; nucleotides outside the gene matches: 20. The CDR3 reads CASSPRPGTVSTGNTIYF. DNA for the CDR3: TGTGCCAGCAGCCCCCGTCCCGGGACAGTTTCAACAGGTAACACCATATATTTT.